This T cell receptor (beta chain) is drawn from a study of T cells in localized non-small cell lung cancer. Study results and caveats: Sequencing was restricted to one tumor region; therefore, heterogeneity remains possible. Clonality peaked in uninvolved adjacent lung rather than tumor. Those with higher blood T cell density had longer overall survival. In adjacent lung, a median around 52 of the top 100 tumor clones were found.

This table comes from immunoSEQ multiplex PCR, and its TCRdb copy is limited to in-frame clones, with some not included. The table includes about 18,000 clones, around 86% detected once. The germline V and J ends were trimmed by 2 bases and 2 bases, with 11 bases remaining between them. Germline V gene sequence: CDR1 SGHTA, CDR2 FQGTGA. The CDR3 totals 15 residues. As regards this clone: Its antigen is still unknown.

The receptor's source is a female donor of 60 years or more with stage I lung adenocarcinoma. J is TRBJ2-3 and V is TRBV7-3; possible D gene TRBD2, 6 bases. The sample was peripheral blood, taken before any cancer treatment. The DNA of the CDR3 is TGTGCCAGCAGCTTAGGGACTCCGACCACAGATACGCAGTATTTT. Residues: CASSLGTPTTDTQYF.